This TCR beta chain was identified during a study of T-cell memory formation after mild COVID-19 (dated by TCRdb to the early 2020s). For context, the study as a whole: Most TCR sequence clusters were specific to one of the two donors. T-cell clones expanding and contracting after mild COVID-19 in two donors were tracked by longitudinal TCRalpha and TCRbeta repertoire sequencing. Two young, previously healthy adult volunteers, one female and one male, were included in the cohort.

This clonotype was observed a few times. The specificity of this receptor is unknown. Base qualities are not recorded, but no much larger clone differs from it by a single base. Ficoll-Paque density gradient centrifugation was used to isolate PBMCs. General findings and caveats noted by the study authors: Some responding clones were detected in pre-infection memory, which suggested that pre-existing cross-reactive memory T cells had joined the SARS-CoV-2 response. Clones that contracted from day 15 to 85 showed balanced CD4/CD8 phenotypes, whereas a second wave of clones that expanded from day 15 to 37 leaned towards CD4+. The second-wave clones that peaked on day 37 were not confirmed to be SARS-CoV-2 specific. Contracting CD4+ clones were located mainly in the CM and EM memory subsets, whereas CD8+ clones were found to be enriched in EMRA. Only a couple of mild cases were covered in the study, and larger cohorts including severe cases with pre-infection samples were considered necessary.

The germline V gene encodes CDR1 SGHRS and CDR2 YFSETQ. From its cysteine to its phenylalanine, the CDR3 spans 14 amino acids. The kept DNA is CDR3 alone, 42 bases in frame from the first base. Clipping removes 2 bases from V and 10 bases from J, with 8 as the unmatched junction base count. TCRdb records Illumina NovaSeq 6000 as the sequencer. Using 5'RACE with constant-segment primers, TCRalpha and TCRbeta cDNA libraries were constructed, with sample barcodes and unique molecular identifiers added in the process. RNA was extracted from every sample with Trizol reagent. The libraries were amplified in two PCR steps, and the second step added a second sample barcode and Illumina TruSeq adapters. Sequencing of the libraries was done on an Illumina NovaSeq, producing 2 x 150 bp paired-end reads. The source study handled its data this way. With migec v1.2.7, reads were demultiplexed and then collapsed into UMI-guided consensus sequences. With mixcr v2.1.11, UMI consensuses were aligned to TRA and TRB V and J templates and assembled into clonotypes. A clonotype was counted as expanded or contracted only when both edgeR and NoisET called the clonotype significant, with the noise models trained on biological replicates. For edgeR calls, the thresholds were a false discovery rate-adjusted p below 0.01 and a log2 fold-change of 1. PCA with hierarchical clustering of max-normalized trajectories of the 1000 most abundant clonotypes was used as exploratory dynamics analysis. Separately sequenced CD4+ and CD8+ repertoires were used to assign the CD4 or CD8 phenotype of responding clones. In TCRdb, the public reads were trimmed at Q25 with fastp and aligned with MiXCR, with productive beta chains retained. Entries are consolidated by CDR3 protein sequence, retaining the most common genes and DNA. Here the V and J calls rest on TCRdb's processing, not on the authors' analysis. Across this sample there are about 190,000 distinct CDR3 sequences, with about a fifth seen only once. Clones ranked in the top ten supply about 23% of the sample.

The sequence joins TRBV5-1 to TRBJ2-1, with 8 middle bases fitting TRBD1. Sample: PBMCs or a T cell subset sorted from them (not recorded which). This receptor was identified in an adult woman who had mild COVID-19 (a few samples of this study predate the infection). The sample titles of this study are shuffled in the database, so cell type and time point are left out; the donor was told from shared clones. In nucleotide form, the sequence is TGCGCCAGCAGCTTTAGCCAGGGGGCGAGGGAGCAGTTCTTC. Its product reads: CASSFSQGAREQFF.